This TCR beta chain was profiled in a study of blood T cell repertoires in COVID-19. As for the study in general: Samples taken during acute and convalescent COVID-19 were collected in the United States, Italy and Spain. Nucleic acid was either cDNA or gDNA, and it came from T cells, B-cell-depleted T cells, or PBMCs.

The CDR3 length is 14 residues. Germline loops: CDR1 SGHNT, CDR2 YYREEE (reference sequence). The germline V and J ends were trimmed by 2 bases and 0 bases, with 6 bases remaining between them. Authors' data handling: Amplification of reference gene primers provided the estimated nucleated cell counts. TCRdb's copy holds only in-frame clones and misses some; the assay was immunoSEQ multiplex PCR. Clonal size and the V and J genes are those of that table, whereas D and trimming came from the DNA. The sample contains approximately 150,000 clones, about 76% of which appear only once. On this clone: The sample holds other DNA sequences that translate to the same CDR3.

This TCR derives from a human donor in a cohort sampled during active COVID-19. This chain connects TRBV5-4 to TRBJ1-3, with a weak D call TRBD1 (6 bases). Input material: peripheral blood. The CDR3 sequence is CASSLGGSGNTIYF. The CDR3 bases are TGTGCCAGCAGCTTAGGGGGCTCTGGAAACACCATATATTTT.